This T cell receptor (beta chain) was retrieved from a study of radiotherapy plus CTLA-4 blockade in lung cancer. The V gene lost 6 bases and the J gene lost 2 bases, with 14 bases spanning the gap. The germline gives CDR1 SQVTM, CDR2 ANQGSEA. The CDR3 is 14 residues long. The assay was immunoSEQ multiplex PCR, and TCRdb's table has in-frame clones only and misses some. The sample consists of tens of thousands of clones, more than 85% of them appearing once. The sequenced sample was peripheral blood, obtained from a patient treated with radiotherapy plus ipilimumab. This TCR derives from a human donor with non-small cell lung cancer that progressed on radiotherapy plus ipilimumab. This chain connects TRBV29-1 to TRBJ1-3; tentatively, D is TRBD1 (5 bases). The CDR3 sequence is CSVTTTAAGNTIYF. The CDR3 DNA reads TGCAGCGTCACTACGACAGCTGCTGGAAACACCATATATTTT.